This T cell receptor (beta chain) is drawn from a study of shared clonotypes between healthy human individuals (dated by TCRdb to the early 2020s). A note on the overall study: A couple of women and three men aged 18 to 49 years were included in the cohort. Different laboratories and diverse techniques were used to prepare libraries and sequence TCR repertoires, to increase sequencing depth and limit assay-specific biases. Each donor's leukapheresis produced roughly between roughly 0.9 and 8.9 billion PBMCs. To estimate repertoire size and how much clonotype sharing occurs between individuals, the study deeply sequenced the blood TCR repertoires of roughly 5 healthy adults.

Using the deep immunoSEQ assay, TCR CDR3 regions were amplified from genomic DNA by multiplex PCR. Extracted genomic DNA from each cell subset was distributed evenly across all wells of several immunoSEQ 96-well plates, and each plate was treated as a replicate. Each replicate PCR for unsorted PBMC received about 310 ng genomic DNA, equal to 25,000 to 30,000 T cell genomes. Ten immunoSEQ deep assay plates were used to sequence unsorted PBMC genomic DNA. Purified libraries were quantified with a Qubit 3.0 fluorometer, sized on a Bioanalyzer 2100, and re-quantified with the KAPA Library Quantification kit. A separate single-read 150-cycle Illumina NextSeq 550 flow cell was used to sequence each immunoSEQ 96-well plate. The authors' pipeline ran thus. Because the immunoSEQ output held only junctional sequences and lacked quality scores, the filtering could not match the filtering applied to full-length reads. To assign V/J genes and CDR3, sequences were annotated using PyIR, a Python wrapper for IgBLAST v1.9, with IMGT germline references. Reads with weak V/J assignments (E-value above 1e-6), missing CDR3, stop codons, out-of-frame junctions, or ambiguous translated residues were removed. V3J clonotypes were defined as sequences sharing the same inferred V gene, J gene, and CDR3 amino acid sequence. The percentage overlap between two repertoires was calculated by dividing the number of shared unique clonotypes by the size of the smaller repertoire. Richness of each repertoire was evaluated using RTK rarefaction, the Chao1 estimator, and Recon v2.1 estimates of unobserved clonotypes. Imported from immuneACCESS, the table was reduced by TCRdb to in-frame sequences with V and J called. These copies leave out some clones; in studies compared against another copy, an unresolved V gene accounts for under half, and the cause of the remainder is not known. V and J calls and clone size come straight from that table; D and trimming were deduced from the DNA. Across this sample there are 100,000 or so clones, with around 43% seen only once. The biggest ten clones account for over 13% of the sample.

The junction shows trimming of 6 bases on V and 6 bases on J, and the gene matches do not reach 10 bases of it. CDR1 is given as SNHLY and CDR2 as FYNNEI, both from the germline V gene. The cysteine opens and the phenylalanine closes a CDR3 of 15 amino acids. The only DNA kept is the CDR3, 45 bases in frame from the first base. With respect to this clone: Its antigen has not been determined. No base quality values were provided; no much bigger clone lies one nucleotide off.

The donors were healthy, HIV-negative adults who had no recently reported acute infections or vaccinations. Every donor was a Caucasian adult residing in Nashville, Tennessee, USA. In the unsorted samples, 70 million to 90 million PBMCs were counted, and genomic DNA was extracted using the QIAamp DNA Blood Mini kit. After blood collection by leukapheresis, PBMCs were isolated using Ficoll-Histopaque density gradient centrifugation and then cryopreserved in the vapor phase of liquid nitrogen. The study at large found these results: Pairwise subsampling led to the expectation that sequencing depth would affect the degree of clonotype sharing among donors. Sampling was restricted to blood, and TCR repertoires in tissues likely differ from the TCR repertoires found in blood. The small number of donors limited the genetic and exposure-history diversity represented.

This clonotype was obtained from a woman in her thirties or forties in good health. Some clones in this sample may be carry-over from other donors' samples. The rearrangement joined TRBV2 to TRBJ2-1; 8 central bases correspond to TRBD2. The sequencing input was PBMCs. The nucleotides are TGTGCCAGCAGGCGTGCGGGGGGAGGGTCCAATGAGCAGTTCTTC. Its translation is CASRRAGGGSNEQFF.